This TCR beta chain is drawn from a study of blood T cell repertoires in COVID-19. Study as a whole: Acute and convalescent COVID-19 specimens originated in the United States, Italy and Spain.

Authors' processing steps: Estimation of nucleated cell counts was performed using reference gene primer amplification. Repertoires were generated with immunoSEQ multiplex PCR, while TCRdb's copy carries only in-frame clones and drops some. D and trimming come from the DNA, and the V and J calls and clone size come from that table. The table has some 180,000 clones, roughly 83% seen once. Patients of the Seattle cohort, enrolled during active infection, were followed longitudinally. V lost 6 bases, J lost 3 bases, and 11 bases lay in between. The CDR3 is 12 residues long. Germline V gene lookup returns CDR1 SQVTM and CDR2 ANQGSEA.

Sequenced material: peripheral blood. This TCR was sampled from a woman aged 35 to 49 with COVID-19, enrolled during active disease. The chain links TRBV29-1 to TRBJ1-2; D is unclear. CDR3 sequence: CSVSLADYGYTF. The CDR3, as DNA: TGCAGCGTCTCGCTGGCAGACTATGGCTACACCTTC.